The clone carrying this TCR beta chain appeared a few times. Its specificity is unknown. Looked up from germline, CDR1 is DFQATT and CDR2 is SNEGSKA (reference sequence). The CDR3 is made up of 15 amino acids. V trimming: 1 base; J trimming: 6 bases; junction bases outside the gene matches: 5. This record comes from a study of glioma-infiltrating T cells. Across the whole study: Low-grade gliomas were grade II; glioblastomas were grade IV at initial diagnosis. Before surgery, glioma patients received dexamethasone for at most six days. Overall study results and limits: Non-neoplastic patients had below-expected tissue-blood divergence, while all gliomas exceeded expectation. Shared blood CDR3 signature motifs marked patients with low tissue-blood divergence.

The iRepertoire nested amplicon-rescue multiplex PCR amplified TCR alpha and beta CDR3s from RNA. TCRdb reanalysed the multiplex PCR reads using MiXCR and keeps one entry per CDR3 protein. The sample contains more than 300,000 distinct CDR3 sequences, around 38% of which appear only once. The receptor comes from a human donor with low-grade glioma or glioblastoma, undergoing nonglioma brain surgery, or in good health (not recorded which). Input material: glioma tissue, nonneoplastic brain tissue, or PBMCs (not recorded which). The gene calls are TRBV20-1 and TRBJ2-1; 11 bases line up with TRBD2. CDR3 nucleotide sequence: TGCAGTGCTAGAGTCCCGGGACTAGCGGTCAATGAGCAGTTCTTC. It codes for CSARVPGLAVNEQFF.